This paragraph covers one T cell receptor beta chain sequence. The data stem from a study of blood T cell repertoires in COVID-19. Looking at the study overall: COVID-19 samples, acute and convalescent, were from the United States, Italy and Spain. PBMCs, B-cell-depleted T cells, or T cells provided the cDNA or gDNA that made up the material.

Per the authors' pipeline: Estimation of nucleated cell counts relied on the amplification of reference gene primers. Sequenced by immunoSEQ multiplex PCR; TCRdb stores in-frame clones only, minus some. V, J and clone size are taken as reported in that table, and D and trimming were inferred from the DNA itself. The sample lists roughly 65,000 clones; around 83% were seen once. The clonotype comes from a man aged 50 to 59 with acute or convalescent COVID-19. Specimen: peripheral blood.

CDR3 loop: CASSEGAGGYTF. The DNA for the CDR3 is TGTGCCAGCAGTGAGGGGGCAGGGGGCTACACCTTC. This sequence joins TRBV6-1 and TRBJ1-2, with a weak D call TRBD1 (6 bases). The germline V gene has CDR1 MNHNS and CDR2 SASEGT. The CDR3 length is 12 residues. The V end was cut by 3 bases, the J end by 8 bases, with 10 bases between.